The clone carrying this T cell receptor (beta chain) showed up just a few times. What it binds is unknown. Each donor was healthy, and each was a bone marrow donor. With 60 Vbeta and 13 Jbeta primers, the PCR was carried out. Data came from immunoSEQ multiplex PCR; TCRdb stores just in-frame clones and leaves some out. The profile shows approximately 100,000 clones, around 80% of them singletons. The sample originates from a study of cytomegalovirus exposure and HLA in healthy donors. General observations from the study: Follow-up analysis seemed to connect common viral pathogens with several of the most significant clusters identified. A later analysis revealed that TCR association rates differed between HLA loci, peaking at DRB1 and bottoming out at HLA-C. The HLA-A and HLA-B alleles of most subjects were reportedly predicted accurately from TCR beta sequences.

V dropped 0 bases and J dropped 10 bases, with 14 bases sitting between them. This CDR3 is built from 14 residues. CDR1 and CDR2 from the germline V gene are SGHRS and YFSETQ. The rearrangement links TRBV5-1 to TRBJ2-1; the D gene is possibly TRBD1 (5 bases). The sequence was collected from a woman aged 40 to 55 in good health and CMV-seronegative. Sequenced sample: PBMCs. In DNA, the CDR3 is TGCGCCAGCAGCTTGGGACAGAACTCCTTAGAGCAGTTCTTC. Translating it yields CASSLGQNSLEQFF.